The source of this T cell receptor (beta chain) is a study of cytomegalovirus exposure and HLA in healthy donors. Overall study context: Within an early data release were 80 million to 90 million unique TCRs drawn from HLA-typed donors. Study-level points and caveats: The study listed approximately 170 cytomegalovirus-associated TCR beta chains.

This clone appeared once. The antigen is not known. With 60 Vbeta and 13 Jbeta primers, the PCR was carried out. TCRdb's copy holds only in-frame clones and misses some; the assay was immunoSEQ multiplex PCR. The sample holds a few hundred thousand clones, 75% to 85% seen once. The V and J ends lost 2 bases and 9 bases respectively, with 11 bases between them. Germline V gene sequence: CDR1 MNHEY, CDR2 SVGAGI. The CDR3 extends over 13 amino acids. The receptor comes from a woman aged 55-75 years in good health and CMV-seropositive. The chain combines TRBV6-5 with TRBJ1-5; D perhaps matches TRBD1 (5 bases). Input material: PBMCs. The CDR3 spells CASSYTGGGPQHF. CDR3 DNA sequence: TGTGCCAGCAGTTACACCGGGGGTGGGCCCCAGCATTTT.